The present T cell receptor beta chain was sequenced within a study of T-cell memory formation after mild COVID-19. Study as a whole: Each donor largely had its own TCR clusters. General study results and limits: Pre-infection memory showed some responding clones, and this suggested that cross-reactive memory joined. For second-wave clones that peaked at day 37, SARS-CoV-2 specificity went unverified.

This clonotype was seen more than once but under ten times. Its antigen remains unidentified. From the 5' RACE reads, TCRdb called clonotypes with MiXCR, one entry per CDR3 protein. The table has hundreds of thousands of distinct CDR3 sequences, roughly 25% seen once. The sequencing input was PBMCs or a T cell subset sorted from them (not recorded which). This receptor was taken from an adult woman who had mild COVID-19 (a few samples of this study predate the infection). Cell type and time point are not known.

The CDR3 is CSVGGAGPHNEQFF. The CDR3 nucleotides are TGCAGCGTTGGCGGAGCGGGACCTCACAATGAGCAGTTCTTC. The chain carries TRBV29-1 and TRBJ2-1; TRBD2 matches at 7 bases. Germline trimming cut 4 bases from V and 5 bases from J; bases unmatched to any gene: 8. The CDR3 sequence is 14 residues long. Looked up from germline, CDR1 is SQVTM and CDR2 is ANQGSEA.